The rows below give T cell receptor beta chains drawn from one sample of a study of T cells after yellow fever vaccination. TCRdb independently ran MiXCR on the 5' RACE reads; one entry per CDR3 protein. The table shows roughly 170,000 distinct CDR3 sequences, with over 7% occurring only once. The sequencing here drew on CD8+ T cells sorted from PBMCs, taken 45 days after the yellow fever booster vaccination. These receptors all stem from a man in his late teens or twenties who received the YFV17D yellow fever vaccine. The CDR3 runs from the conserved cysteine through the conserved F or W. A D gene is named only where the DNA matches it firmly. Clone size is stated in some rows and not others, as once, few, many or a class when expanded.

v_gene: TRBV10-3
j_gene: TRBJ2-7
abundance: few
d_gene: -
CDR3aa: CAIQLRGEQYF
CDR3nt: TGTGCCATCCAGTTGCGAGGCGAGCAGTACTTC

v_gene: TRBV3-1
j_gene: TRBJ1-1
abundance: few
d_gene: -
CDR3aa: CASSQGRRDHGPLNTEAFF
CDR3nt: TGTGCCAGCAGCCAAGGCCGGCGGGACCATGGGCCCTTGAACACTGAAGCTTTCTTT

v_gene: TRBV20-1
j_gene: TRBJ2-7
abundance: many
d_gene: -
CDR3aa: CSAVGSWRQYF
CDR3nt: TGCAGTGCGGTGGGAAGTTGGAGGCAGTACTTC

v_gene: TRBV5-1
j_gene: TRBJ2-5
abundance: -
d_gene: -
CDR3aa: CARTLDVTGKTQYF
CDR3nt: TGCGCCAGGACACTGGATGTAACAGGAAAGACCCAGTACTTC

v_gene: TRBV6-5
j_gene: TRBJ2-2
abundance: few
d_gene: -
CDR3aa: CASSYIENTGELFF
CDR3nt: TGTGCCAGCAGTTACATAGAAAACACCGGGGAGCTGTTTTTT

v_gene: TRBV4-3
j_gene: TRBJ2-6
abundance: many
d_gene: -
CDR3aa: CASSQVEERSGANVLTF
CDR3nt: TGCGCCAGCAGCCAAGTAGAGGAGCGCTCTGGGGCCAACGTCCTGACTTTC

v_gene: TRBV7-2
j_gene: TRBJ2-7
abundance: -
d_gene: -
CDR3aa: CASSPSRGALYEQYF
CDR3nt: TGTGCCAGCAGCCCGAGTCGGGGGGCCCTCTACGAGCAGTACTTC

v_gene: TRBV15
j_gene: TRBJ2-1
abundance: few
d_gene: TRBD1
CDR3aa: CATSFDRGLYNEQFF
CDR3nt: TGTGCCACCAGCTTTGACAGGGGGCTGTACAATGAGCAGTTCTTC

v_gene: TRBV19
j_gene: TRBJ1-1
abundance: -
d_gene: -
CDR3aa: CASSNKGPEAFF
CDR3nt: TGTGCCAGTAGTAACAAAGGGCCTGAAGCTTTCTTT

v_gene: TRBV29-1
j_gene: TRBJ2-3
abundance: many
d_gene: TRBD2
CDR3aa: CSEQRGPTQYF
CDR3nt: TGCAGCGAGCAGCGGGGTCCTACGCAGTATTTT